Below are 8 T cell receptor beta chains sequenced from a single sample in a study of blood T cell repertoires in COVID-19. Using immunoSEQ multiplex PCR, the repertoire was profiled, and TCRdb retains in-frame clones only, with some absent. The table shows about 280,000 clones, with roughly 85% occurring only once. The sequencing sample was made of peripheral blood. These receptor sequences come from a man aged 45-65 years with active or convalescent COVID-19.

This chain links TRBV5-4 with TRBJ1-2; possibly TRBD1 for D (6 bases). V lost 1 base to trimming and J lost 2 bases, with 6 bases between them. CDR3 length: 13 residues. Germline assignment: CDR1 SGHNT and CDR2 YYREEE (reference sequence). In DNA, the CDR3 is TGTGCCAGCAGCTTGAGGGGGAACTATGGCTACACCTTC. This gives the protein CASSLRGNYGYTF.

This clone has only a few counts. The chain carries TRBV21-1 and TRBJ1-5; TRBD1, as called in the table, went unchecked against the DNA. TRBV21-1 is designated a pseudogene. The CDR3 loop spans 18 amino acids. As DNA, the CDR3 is TGTGCCAGCAGTGAAATCCCCTCCCTCACAGGGGGCGATCAGCCCCAGCATTTT. It codes for CASSEIPSLTGGDQPQHF.

The genes are TRBV4-3 and TRBJ1-2, with TRBD1 matching over 10 bases. The germline V gene has CDR1 LGHNA and CDR2 YSLEER. This CDR3 comprises 19 residues. Losses at the gene ends were 1 base for V and 2 bases for J; bases not matched to a gene: 13. The CDR3 loop reads CASSQVGSGTGASNYGYTF. The CDR3 bases are TGCGCCAGCAGCCAAGTGGGGTCCGGGACAGGGGCTTCCAACTATGGCTACACCTTC.

Here the CDR3 reads CASSDGGAGEKLFF. The DNA for the CDR3 is TGTGCCAGCAGCGACGGAGGGGCAGGAGAAAAACTGTTTTTT. The rearrangement joins TRBV9 to TRBJ1-4; D is possibly TRBD1 (5 bases). The germline V gene has CDR1 SGDLS and CDR2 YYNGEE. The CDR3 has 14 residues. The V end was cut by 3 bases, the J end by 8 bases, with 14 bases between.

This clone was counted a single time. The chain carries TRBV6-6 and TRBJ1-2, with D hard to call. Germline loops: CDR1 MNHNY, CDR2 SVGAGI (reference sequence). The CDR3 covers 14 residues. V was clipped by 7 bases and J by 3 bases, with 15 bases between them. The CDR3 loop reads CASTFPGRDYGYTF. CDR3 bases: TGTGCCAGCACCTTCCCGGGGAGGGACTATGGCTACACCTTC.

CDR3 DNA: TGTGCCAGCAGCTTTGTGGGGAGTGAAAATGAGCAGTTCTTC. This translates into CASSFVGSENEQFF. The rearrangement joins TRBV7-2 to TRBJ2-1; tentatively, D is TRBD2 (5 bases). V lost 3 bases and J 7 bases, leaving 13 bases between the germline ends. Germline loops: CDR1 SGHTA, CDR2 FQGNSA. This CDR3 contains 14 residues.

In the case of this clone: At the DNA level, this CDR3 is encoded by other sequences in the same sample as well. The gene calls are TRBV27 and TRBJ2-1; tentatively, D is TRBD1 (6 bases). The CDR3 is 16 amino acids. Germline loops: CDR1 MNHEY, CDR2 SMNVEV (reference sequence). The germline V and J ends were trimmed by 5 bases and 1 base, with 15 bases remaining between them. The CDR3 is CASSVQGDFSYNEQFF. As DNA, the CDR3 is TGTGCCAGCAGTGTACAGGGCGATTTTTCCTACAATGAGCAGTTCTTC.

The V gene is TRBV28, the J gene TRBJ2-2; no reliable D call. CDR1 MDHEN and CDR2 SYDVKM come from the germline V gene. This CDR3 has 12 residues. Trimming removed 6 bases at V and 5 bases at J, with 7 bases between. The CDR3 DNA reads TGTGCCAGCAGGAGAGTGACCGGGGAGCTGTTTTTT. This sequence encodes CASRRVTGELFF.